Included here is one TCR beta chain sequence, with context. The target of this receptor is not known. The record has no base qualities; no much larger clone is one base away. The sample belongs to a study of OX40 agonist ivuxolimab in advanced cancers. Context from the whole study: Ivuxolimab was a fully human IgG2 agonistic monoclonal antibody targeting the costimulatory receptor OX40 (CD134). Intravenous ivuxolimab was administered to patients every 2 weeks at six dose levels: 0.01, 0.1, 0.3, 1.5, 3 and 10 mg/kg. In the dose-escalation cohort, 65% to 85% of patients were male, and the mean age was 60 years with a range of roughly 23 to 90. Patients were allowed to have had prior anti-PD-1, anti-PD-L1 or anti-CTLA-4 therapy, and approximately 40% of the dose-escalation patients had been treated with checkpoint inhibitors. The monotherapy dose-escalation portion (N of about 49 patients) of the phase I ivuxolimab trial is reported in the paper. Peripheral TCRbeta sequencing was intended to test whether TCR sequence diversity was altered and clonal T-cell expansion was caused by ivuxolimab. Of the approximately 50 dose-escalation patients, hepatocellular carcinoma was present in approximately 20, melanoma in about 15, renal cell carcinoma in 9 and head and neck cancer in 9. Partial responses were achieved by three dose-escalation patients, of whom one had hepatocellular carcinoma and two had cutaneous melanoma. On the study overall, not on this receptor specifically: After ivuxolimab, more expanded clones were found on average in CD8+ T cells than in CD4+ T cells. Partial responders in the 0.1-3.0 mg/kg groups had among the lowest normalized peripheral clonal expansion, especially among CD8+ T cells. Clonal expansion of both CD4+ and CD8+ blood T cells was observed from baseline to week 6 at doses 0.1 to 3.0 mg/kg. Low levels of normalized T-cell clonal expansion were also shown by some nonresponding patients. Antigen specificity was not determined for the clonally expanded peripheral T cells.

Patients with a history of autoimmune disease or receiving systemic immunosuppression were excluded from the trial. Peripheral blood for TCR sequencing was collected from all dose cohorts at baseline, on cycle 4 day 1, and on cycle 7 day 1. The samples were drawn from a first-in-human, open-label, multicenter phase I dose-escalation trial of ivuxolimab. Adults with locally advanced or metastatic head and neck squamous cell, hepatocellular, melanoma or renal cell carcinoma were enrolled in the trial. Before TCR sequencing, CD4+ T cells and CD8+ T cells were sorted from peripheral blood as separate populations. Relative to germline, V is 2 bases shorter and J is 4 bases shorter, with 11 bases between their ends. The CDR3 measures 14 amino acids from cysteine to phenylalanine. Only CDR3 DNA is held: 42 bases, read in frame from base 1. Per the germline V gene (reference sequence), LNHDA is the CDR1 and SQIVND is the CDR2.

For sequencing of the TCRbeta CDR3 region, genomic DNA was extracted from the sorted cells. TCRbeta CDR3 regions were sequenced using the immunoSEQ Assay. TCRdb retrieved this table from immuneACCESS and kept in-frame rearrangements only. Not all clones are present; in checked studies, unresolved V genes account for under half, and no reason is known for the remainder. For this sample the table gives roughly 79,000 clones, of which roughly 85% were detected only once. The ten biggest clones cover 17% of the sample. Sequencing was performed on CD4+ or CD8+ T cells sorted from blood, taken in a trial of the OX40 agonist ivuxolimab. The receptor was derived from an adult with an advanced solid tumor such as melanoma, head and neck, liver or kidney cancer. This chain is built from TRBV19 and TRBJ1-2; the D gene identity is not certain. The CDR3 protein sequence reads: CASSIREIGYGYTF. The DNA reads TGTGCCAGTAGTATAAGGGAAATCGGCTATGGCTACACCTTC.